This T cell receptor (beta chain) was identified during a study of CD8 T cells in Susac syndrome. Reverse transcription used about 0.45 to 1 ug RNA and random hexamers. The authors amplified TCR beta CDR3 across 54 Vbeta and 13 Jbeta using immunoSEQ multiplex PCR. TCRdb ran MiXCR on the immunoSEQ multiplex PCR reads and lists one entry per CDR3 protein. The table lists over 95,000 distinct CDR3 sequences, 80% to 95% of them singletons. The CDR3 is made up of 10 amino acids. Per germline, CDR1 SQVTM and CDR2 ANQGSEA. The V and J ends lost 5 bases and 6 bases respectively, with 7 bases between them. Peripheral blood CD8+ and CD4+ T cells were profiled by TCR beta sequencing. Through negative isolation, CD4+ and CD8+ T cells were obtained, while TEMRA cells were enriched using FACS.

The sample comprised CD8+ T cells from PBMCs. The chain links TRBV29-1 to TRBJ1-1; D call uncertain. The clonotype comes from a human donor in good health. The CDR3 DNA reads as TGCAGCGTTTCCCCGCCTGAAGCTTTCTTT. It specifies CSVSPPEAFF. The full variable domain, completed using reference TRBV29-1 and TRBJ1-1, is SAVISQKPSRDICQRGTSLTIQCQVDSQVTMMFWYRQQPGQSLTLIATANQGSEATYESGFVIDKFPISRPNLTFSTLTVSNMSPEDSSIYLCSVSPPEAFFGQGTRLTVV.